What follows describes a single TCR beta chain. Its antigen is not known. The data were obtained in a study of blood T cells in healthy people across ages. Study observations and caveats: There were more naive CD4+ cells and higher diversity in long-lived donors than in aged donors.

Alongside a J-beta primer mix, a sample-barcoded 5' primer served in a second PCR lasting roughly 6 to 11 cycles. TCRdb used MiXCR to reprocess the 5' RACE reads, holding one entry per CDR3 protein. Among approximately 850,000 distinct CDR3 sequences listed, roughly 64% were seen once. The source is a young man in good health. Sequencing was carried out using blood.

CDR3: CASSLLAGGVNEQFF. In DNA form, the CDR3 reads TGTGCCAGCAGCTTATTAGCGGGGGGTGTGAATGAGCAGTTCTTC. V usage is TRBV7-8 and J usage is TRBJ2-1, with 10 bases matching TRBD2. The CDR3 has 15 residues. With 2 bases clipped from V and 7 bases from J, the junction kept 5 bases outside the gene matches. The germline V gene encodes CDR1 SGHVS and CDR2 FQNEAQ. The variable domain in full, completed from reference TRBV7-8 and TRBJ2-1, reads GAGVSQSPRYKVAKRGQDVALRCDPISGHVSLFWYQQALGQGPEFLTYFQNEAQLDKSGLPSDRFFAERPEGSVSTLKIQRTQQEDSAVYLCASSLLAGGVNEQFFGPGTRLTVL.